This T cell receptor beta chain was observed in a study of cytotoxic CD8 clonotypes in ibrutinib-treated CLL. T cells were sequenced at a targeted depth of 1 in 200,000 to 1 in 1 million. Sequencing used immunoSEQ multiplex PCR; TCRdb keeps in-frame clones, though not all of them. The sample lists around 310,000 clones; roughly 80% were seen once. Trimming left V 1 base short and J 4 bases short, with 7 bases between. The germline V gene has CDR1 MDHEN and CDR2 SYDVKM. The CDR3 is 13 amino acids. The sequencing used PBMCs, collected before ibrutinib treatment. The genes are TRBV28 and TRBJ1-2; tentative D call: TRBD1 (6 bases). The TCR was taken from a human donor with chronic lymphocytic leukemia. The CDR3 reads CASSLLDSYGYTF. CDR3 sequence (DNA): TGTGCCAGCAGTTTATTGGACAGCTATGGCTACACCTTC.